This T cell receptor beta chain was sequenced during a study of T cell clusters in autoimmune cytopenias. Multiplex touch-down PCR amplified TRB using TRB-A and TRB-B pools in one tube. TCRdb processed the multiplex PCR reads again and assigns one entry to each CDR3 protein, with no DNA. This table holds 2,600 or so distinct CDR3 sequences. This clonotype is deemed medium-sized by its frequency. TRB was amplified from approximately 250 ng of peripheral blood genomic DNA per sample. Germline V gives CDR1 LGHNA, CDR2 YSLEER. This CDR3 contains 16 residues. Sample: peripheral blood. The chain combines TRBV4-3 with TRBJ1-4; TCRdb proposes TRBD1, but this gene call is untestable without DNA. The receptor's source is a human donor with an autoimmune cytopenia, with autoimmune hepatitis or in good health (not recorded which). The CDR3 sequence is CASSQETGRANEKLFF.